This entry describes one T cell receptor (beta chain). Its target is unknown. These data belong to a study of cytomegalovirus exposure and HLA in healthy donors. Findings and limits, study-wide: TCR beta chain V- and J-gene trimming was linked, in a later analysis, to a missense variant in DCLRE1C. No immune exposure information besides CMV serostatus was available. The authors later found most CMV-associated TCR beta chains appeared HLA-restricted.

The germline gives CDR1 LNHDA, CDR2 SQIVND (reference sequence). This CDR3 contains 17 residues. V shed 7 bases, J shed 3 bases, and the junction held 14 bases outside the gene matches. The primer mix had 60 Vbeta and 13 Jbeta primers. The assay was immunoSEQ multiplex PCR, and TCRdb's table has in-frame clones only and misses some. The profile shows 160,000 or so clones, approximately 81% of them singletons. J is TRBJ1-5 and V is TRBV19; TRBD1 matches 8 bases. What was sequenced was PBMCs. The source is a woman under 40 in good health and CMV-seropositive. This chain's CDR3 is CASTIPVRTGLNQPQHF. In DNA, the CDR3 is TGTGCCAGTACCATTCCCGTGCGGACAGGGCTCAATCAGCCCCAGCATTTT.